This section outlines one T cell receptor beta chain sequence together with its context. Its antigen is as yet unknown. This entry belongs to a study of T-cell memory formation after mild COVID-19. TCR alpha and TCR beta cDNA libraries carrying sample barcodes and UMIs came from 5'RACE with constant-segment primers. TCRdb redid the calling of the 5' RACE reads with MiXCR, one entry per CDR3 protein. Among 190,000 or so distinct CDR3 sequences, approximately 10% were seen once, and the ten largest hold around 2.9%. Whole-study findings and limits: Clones that shrank (day 15 to 85) were balanced CD4/CD8, whereas later expanders leaned CD4+. Nothing showed for sure that second-wave clones peaking on day 37 were SARS-CoV-2 specific. The study found contracting CD4+ clones mainly in CM and EM and contracting CD8+ clones in EMRA.

Per germline, CDR1 MNHEY and CDR2 SVGEGT. The CDR3 consists of 15 residues. Trimming pared 6 bases from V and 4 bases from J, leaving 16 bases between. The sample consisted of PBMCs or a T cell subset sorted from them (not recorded which). This clonotype was sampled from a man aged 18 to 35 who had mild COVID-19 (a few samples of this study predate the infection). Cell type and time point are not known. The V and J genes are TRBV6-2 or TRBV6-3 and TRBJ2-1; unclear D gene. The CDR3 loop is CASSAPSLGYNEQFF. CDR3 nucleotides: TGTGCCAGCAGCGCGCCGTCATTGGGGTACAATGAGCAGTTCTTC.